Presented here are 21 T cell receptor beta chains from one specimen sequenced in a study of blood T cell repertoires in COVID-19. Profiled with immunoSEQ multiplex PCR; TCRdb holds only in-frame clones, not every one. The sample has about 67,000 clones, 87% seen once. Sequenced input: peripheral blood. The receptors were sampled from a man in his fifties or sixties with active COVID-19.

The V gene is TRBV4-3, the J gene TRBJ1-1, with D uncertain. The CDR3 runs 15 residues. From germline, CDR1 is LGHNA and CDR2 YSLEER. Trimming shortened V by 3 bases and J by 0 bases, and 11 bases separated the two germline ends. CDR3 protein: CASSQSRVVNTEAFF. CDR3 bases: TGCGCCAGCAGCCAGTCGAGGGTGGTGAACACTGAAGCTTTCTTT.

The V gene is TRBV3-1 (or the pseudogene TRBV3-2), the J gene TRBJ2-2; a weak D match, TRBD1 (6 bases). Trimming shortened V by 4 bases and J by 4 bases, and 13 bases separated the two germline ends. The CDR3 is made up of 15 amino acids. Germline CDR1 and CDR2: LGHDT and YNNKEL (reference sequence). The CDR3 spells CASSPSTGSTGELFF. For the CDR3, the DNA is TGTGCCAGCAGCCCGTCTACAGGGAGCACCGGGGAGCTGTTTTTT.

This clone was seen more than once but under ten times. This chain uses TRBV7-8 with TRBJ1-2; 9 bases align to TRBD1. The CDR3 length is 16 residues. Germline V gene sequence: CDR1 SGHVS, CDR2 FQNEAQ. V lost 5 bases to trimming and J lost 6 bases; unmatched junction nucleotides: 13. CDR3 nucleotides: TGTGCCAGCAGCAAAGCGGGACAGGGAGGGCGGGATGGCTACACCTTC. Translating it yields CASSKAGQGGRDGYTF.

The genes are TRBV7-2 and TRBJ2-5, with a possible D match to TRBD2 (6 bases). This CDR3 is built from 15 residues. CDR1 SGHTA and CDR2 FQGNSA come from the germline V gene. The V end lost 0 bases, the J end lost 5 bases, and 13 bases lay between the germline ends. DNA of the CDR3: TGTGCCAGCAGCTTAGCGCGGGGTACCGTTGAGACCCAGTACTTC. Translating it yields CASSLARGTVETQYF.

The V gene is TRBV27, the J gene TRBJ2-1; 14 bases align to TRBD2. The junction had 3 bases not matched to a gene; V was cut back by 8 bases and J by 0 bases. The CDR3 totals 16 residues. Germline CDR1 MNHEY, CDR2 SMNVEV (reference sequence). The CDR3 DNA sequence: TGTGCCAGCCGACTAGCGGGAGGGAGCTCCTACAATGAGCAGTTCTTC. The encoded protein is CASRLAGGSSYNEQFF.

This clone appeared a single time. The chain carries TRBV19 and TRBJ2-1, with D perhaps matching TRBD2 (5 bases). V lost 1 base and J lost 7, with 11 bases in between. Germline CDR1 is LNHDA and CDR2 is SQIVND (reference sequence). There are 14 residues in the CDR3. The CDR3 protein is CASSIGGTGNEQFF. The CDR3 bases are TGTGCCAGTAGTATAGGAGGTACGGGGAATGAGCAGTTCTTC.

This chain links TRBV7-2 with TRBJ1-6; the match to TRBD1 covers 9 bases. The germline gives CDR1 SGHTA, CDR2 FQGNSA. V lost 5 bases, J lost 9 bases, and 8 bases stayed unmatched. The CDR3 contains 15 residues. CDR3 coding DNA: TGTGCCAGCAGCCCGACAGGGGGTGGAGGTTCACCCCTCCACTTT. The encoded protein is CASSPTGGGGSPLHF.

The rearrangement uses TRBV3-1 (or the pseudogene TRBV3-2) and TRBJ1-6; 12 nucleotides line up with TRBD1. After removal of 6 bases from V and 9 bases from J, the junction contained 3 bases not matched to a gene. Germline V gene lookup returns CDR1 LGHDT and CDR2 YNNKEL (reference sequence). CDR3 size: 14 residues. The CDR3 protein is CASSSGQGASPLHF. Here the CDR3 DNA reads TGTGCCAGCAGTTCGGGACAGGGGGCTTCACCCCTCCACTTT.

The chain has TRBV28 and TRBJ2-7; 8 nucleotides align to TRBD2. The V and J ends lost 5 bases and 0 bases, in that order; junction bases with no gene match: 9. This CDR3 is built from 16 residues. Germline CDR1 is MDHEN and CDR2 is SYDVKM. The CDR3 reads CASSPVSGASSYEQYF. CDR3 DNA sequence: TGTGCCAGCAGTCCCGTTAGCGGGGCTAGCTCCTACGAGCAGTACTTC.

The chain employs TRBV28 and TRBJ1-2, with 7 bases matching TRBD1. The CDR3 extends over 16 amino acids. V lost 2 bases and J lost 4; bases outside the gene matches: 10. Germline lookup yields CDR1 MDHEN and CDR2 SYDVKM. CDR3 protein: CASSLSGGGRGYGYTF. The CDR3 DNA is TGTGCCAGCAGTTTAAGTGGAGGGGGCCGCGGCTATGGCTACACCTTC.

The CDR3 loop is CAGNLGTRNYGYTF. CDR3 bases: TGTGCCGGTAACCTCGGGACACGAAACTATGGCTACACCTTC. The J gene is TRBJ1-2, the V gene TRBV30, with a possible D match to TRBD1 (6 bases). CDR1 and CDR2 from the germline V gene are GTSNPN and SVGIG (reference sequence). The CDR3 length is 14 residues. V was pared by 8 bases and J by 2 bases, with 18 bases between.

The chain is built from TRBV19 and TRBJ2-3, with a possible D match to TRBD2 (6 bases). The CDR3 contains 14 residues. V was clipped by 6 bases and J by 2 bases, with 12 bases between them. Germline loops: CDR1 LNHDA, CDR2 SQIVND (reference sequence). The DNA of the CDR3 is TGTGCCAGTAGATGGGGGGAGGCCACAGATACGCAGTATTTT. Amino acid sequence: CASRWGEATDTQYF.

The chain has TRBV27 and TRBJ1-1, with 8 nucleotides matching TRBD1. Trimming took 11 bases from V and 3 from J; bases not matched to a gene: 14. This CDR3 comprises 15 residues. CDR1 is MNHEY, CDR2 SMNVEV, per germline (reference sequence). Written as DNA, the CDR3 is TGTGCCGCCTTACCCAGGGGGCCGGTCGACACTGAAGCTTTCTTT. This codes for CAALPRGPVDTEAFF.

The chain combines TRBV4-1 with TRBJ1-5; no clear D. This CDR3 is built from 14 residues. The V gene lost 1 base and the J gene lost 5 bases, with 9 bases spanning the gap. Germline V CDR1 and CDR2: MGHRA, YSYEKL. The CDR3 nucleotides are TGCGCCAGCAGCCAAGGAGGCGGGGATCAGCCCCAGCATTTT. Its protein is CASSQGGGDQPQHF.

For this clone: The junction departs from the called germline gene at one end, perhaps through a read error. The chain combines TRBV27 with TRBJ2-3; D is undetermined. Looked up from germline, CDR1 is MNHEY and CDR2 is SMNVEV (reference sequence). There are 15 residues in the CDR3. The CDR3 DNA is TGTGCCAGCAGTTTAATGGGTATGGGCACGGATACGCAGTATTTT. This gives the protein CASSLMGMGTDTQYF.

The chain uses TRBV30 and TRBJ2-7; D is possibly TRBD1 (7 bases). V lost 5 bases, J lost 2 bases, and 16 bases lay in between. The germline CDR1 and CDR2 sequences are GTSNPN and SVGIG (reference sequence). This CDR3 contains 14 residues. The CDR3 coding sequence is TGTGCCTGGGGCCGACAGGGAGGTCCCTACGAGCAGTACTTC. Encoded protein: CAWGRQGGPYEQYF.

The chain uses TRBV7-9 and TRBJ2-1; 12 bases agree with TRBD2. After removal of 5 bases from V and 4 bases from J, the junction contained 12 bases not matched to a gene. Germline CDR1 reads SEHNR; CDR2 reads FQNEAQ (reference sequence). This CDR3 comprises 18 residues. In DNA, the CDR3 is TGTGCCAGCAGCCCGTCCGACAGACTAGCGGGAGAGTACAATGAGCAGTTCTTC. Its protein is CASSPSDRLAGEYNEQFF.

This clone was detected only once. The chain combines TRBV29-1 with TRBJ1-5, with D perhaps TRBD1 (6 bases). V lost 1 base, J lost 4 bases, and 8 bases lay in between. The CDR3 runs to 13 residues. Germline V lookup: CDR1 SQVTM, CDR2 ANQGSEA. The CDR3 protein is CSVEAGVNQPQHF. In DNA, the CDR3 is TGCAGCGTTGAAGCAGGGGTGAATCAGCCCCAGCATTTT.

A few counts support this clone. The chain links TRBV5-6 to TRBJ1-2; 7 positions agree with TRBD1. J was trimmed by 2 bases and V by 3 bases; bases with no gene match: 13. Germline-derived CDR1 and CDR2 are SGHDT and YYEEEE. The CDR3 is 17 residues long. CDR3: CASSWNPHRGPNYGYTF. In nucleotides, the CDR3 is TGTGCCAGCAGCTGGAACCCCCACAGGGGCCCAAACTATGGCTACACCTTC.

This chain links TRBV13 with TRBJ1-4, with TRBD1 as a possible D gene (6 bases). V was pared by 5 bases and J by 4 bases, with 20 bases between. The V gene's germline CDR1 is PRHDT and CDR2 FYEKMQ (reference sequence). The CDR3 extends over 17 amino acids. The CDR3 DNA reads as TGTGCCAGCAGCGCGACAGGTGCTGATGGTGGTAATGAAAAACTGTTTTTT. This gives the protein CASSATGADGGNEKLFF.

The V gene is TRBV6-5, the J gene TRBJ1-2, with TRBD1 matching over 7 bases. This CDR3 is built from 15 residues. Unmatched junction bases numbered 11, after V lost 5 bases and J lost 5 bases. The V gene's germline CDR1 is MNHEY and CDR2 SVGAGI. CDR3: CASSQATGLGYGYTF. DNA for the CDR3: TGTGCCAGCAGTCAGGCGACAGGGCTTGGGTATGGCTACACCTTC.